Listed below are T cell receptor beta chains from one sample, sequenced in a study of T cell responses to AZD1222 COVID-19 vaccine. Repertoires were generated with immunoSEQ multiplex PCR, while TCRdb's copy carries only in-frame clones and drops some. Among 50,000 to 65,000 clones, roughly 89% were seen once, and the ten largest hold just under 5%. This material consisted of peripheral blood, taken on day 0 of AZD1222 vaccination. These receptors were taken from an adult in good health. The CDR3 runs from the conserved cysteine through the conserved F or W. D genes are given only for firm matches. Clone size is stated in some rows and not others, as once, few, many or a class when expanded.

clone_size: .; cdr3_length: 16; d_call: .; j_call: TRBJ2-1; v_call: TRBV5-4; cdr3_nt: TGTGCCAGCAGCTTGGTAGGTAGCGGCTCCTACAATGAGCAGTTCTTC; cdr3_aa: CASSLVGSGSYNEQFF
clone_size: .; cdr3_length: 13; d_call: .; j_call: TRBJ1-5; v_call: TRBV19; cdr3_nt: TGTGCCAGTAGAAAGGGGGGTGGACAGCCCCAGCATTTT; cdr3_aa: CASRKGGGQPQHF
clone_size: .; cdr3_length: 14; d_call: .; j_call: TRBJ1-1; v_call: TRBV15; cdr3_nt: TGTGCCACCAGCAGAGATAGAGTCTACACTGAAGCTTTCTTT; cdr3_aa: CATSRDRVYTEAFF
clone_size: .; cdr3_length: 15; d_call: .; j_call: TRBJ1-2; v_call: TRBV3-1/TRBV3-2; cdr3_nt: TGTGCCAGCAGCCAAGGCCAGGAGCCGGCCTATGGCTACACCTTC; cdr3_aa: CASSQGQEPAYGYTF
clone_size: .; cdr3_length: 14; d_call: .; j_call: TRBJ1-2; v_call: TRBV6-5; cdr3_nt: TGTGCCAGCCAGACAGGAGGCACTAACTATGGCTACACCTTC; cdr3_aa: CASQTGGTNYGYTF
clone_size: .; cdr3_length: 13; d_call: TRBD2; j_call: TRBJ2-7; v_call: TRBV6-5; cdr3_nt: TGTGCCAGCACGGAGCGGGGCACCTACGAGCAGTACTTC; cdr3_aa: CASTERGTYEQYF
clone_size: .; cdr3_length: 16; d_call: TRBD1; j_call: TRBJ2-2; v_call: TRBV5-1; cdr3_nt: TGCGCCAGCAGCTTGGGTGGGACAGTTTTAACCGGGGAGCTGTTTTTT; cdr3_aa: CASSLGGTVLTGELFF
clone_size: .; cdr3_length: 14; d_call: .; j_call: TRBJ1-2; v_call: TRBV3-1/TRBV3-2; cdr3_nt: TGTGCCAGCAGCCAAGATTTCCTCAGGTATGGCTACACCTTC; cdr3_aa: CASSQDFLRYGYTF
clone_size: .; cdr3_length: 13; d_call: .; j_call: TRBJ1-5; v_call: TRBV30; cdr3_nt: TGTGCCTGGAGCGGGGGTAGCAATCAGCCCCAGCATTTT; cdr3_aa: CAWSGGSNQPQHF
clone_size: once; cdr3_length: 15; d_call: .; j_call: TRBJ2-1; v_call: TRBV5-1; cdr3_nt: TGCGCCAGCAGCTTGGGGGACGGGGTATACAATGAGCAGTTCTTC; cdr3_aa: CASSLGDGVYNEQFF
clone_size: few; cdr3_length: 14; d_call: TRBD1; j_call: TRBJ1-2; v_call: TRBV2; cdr3_nt: TGTGCCAGCAGTGAGACAGGGGGGTCCTATGGCTACACCTTC; cdr3_aa: CASSETGGSYGYTF
clone_size: .; cdr3_length: 13; d_call: .; j_call: TRBJ2-7; v_call: TRBV5-6; cdr3_nt: TGTGCCAGCAGCATGGGACTCCACTACGAGCAGTACTTC; cdr3_aa: CASSMGLHYEQYF
clone_size: .; cdr3_length: 16; d_call: TRBD1; j_call: TRBJ1-6; v_call: TRBV11-2; cdr3_nt: TGTGCCAGCAGCTTAGCTGCCGGGACAGGGGGCAGACCCCTCCACTTT; cdr3_aa: CASSLAAGTGGRPLHF
clone_size: .; cdr3_length: 15; d_call: .; j_call: TRBJ1-2; v_call: TRBV6-5; cdr3_nt: TGTGCCAGCAGGTCTTGGGACGGTTCTAACTATGGCTACACCTTC; cdr3_aa: CASRSWDGSNYGYTF
clone_size: .; cdr3_length: 14; d_call: TRBD2; j_call: TRBJ2-3; v_call: TRBV28; cdr3_nt: TGTGCCAGCAGCTCCGGGGGGGGCACAGATACGCAGTATTTT; cdr3_aa: CASSSGGGTDTQYF
clone_size: once; cdr3_length: 14; d_call: .; j_call: TRBJ1-3; v_call: TRBV18; cdr3_nt: TGTGCCAGCTCACAGGATTTCTCTGGAAACACCATATATTTT; cdr3_aa: CASSQDFSGNTIYF
clone_size: .; cdr3_length: 17; d_call: .; j_call: TRBJ1-5; v_call: TRBV6-4; cdr3_nt: TGTGCCAGCAGTGACCCCAAATTTACAAGGGGCGATCAGCCCCAGCATTTT; cdr3_aa: CASSDPKFTRGDQPQHF
clone_size: .; cdr3_length: 12; d_call: .; j_call: TRBJ1-1; v_call: TRBV19; cdr3_nt: TGTGCCAGTAACTCAGAGAGGTCTGAAGCTTTCTTT; cdr3_aa: CASNSERSEAFF
clone_size: .; cdr3_length: 15; d_call: TRBD1; j_call: TRBJ1-5; v_call: TRBV19; cdr3_nt: TGTGCCAGTAGTACTGGGACAGATAGCAATCAGCCCCAGCATTTT; cdr3_aa: CASSTGTDSNQPQHF
clone_size: .; cdr3_length: 14; d_call: .; j_call: TRBJ2-1; v_call: TRBV18; cdr3_nt: TGTGCCAGCTCACCAAGGGCGGCAGAGGGTGAGCAGTTCTTC; cdr3_aa: CASSPRAAEGEQFF
clone_size: .; cdr3_length: 16; d_call: TRBD1; j_call: TRBJ1-2; v_call: TRBV9; cdr3_nt: TGTGCCAGCAGCGTAGAAGTAGGGGGCGGTGTTTATGGCTACACCTTC; cdr3_aa: CASSVEVGGGVYGYTF
clone_size: .; cdr3_length: 13; d_call: .; j_call: TRBJ1-5; v_call: TRBV7-3; cdr3_nt: TGTGCCAGCAGCTTAAATGAGGAGGCTTCCCAGCATTTT; cdr3_aa: CASSLNEEASQHF
clone_size: few; cdr3_length: 13; d_call: .; j_call: TRBJ1-1; v_call: TRBV12-3/TRBV12-4; cdr3_nt: TGTGCCAGCACCCTTCGCGGAGCCACTGAAGCTTTCTTT; cdr3_aa: CASTLRGATEAFF
clone_size: .; cdr3_length: 14; d_call: .; j_call: TRBJ2-7; v_call: TRBV6-5; cdr3_nt: TGTGCCACCGCCCAAGTTAGGGGGTACTACGAGCAGTACTTC; cdr3_aa: CATAQVRGYYEQYF
clone_size: .; cdr3_length: 15; d_call: TRBD1; j_call: TRBJ2-2; v_call: TRBV27; cdr3_nt: TGTGCCAGCACACCGGACAGGAGGAGTACCGGGGAGCTGTTTTTT; cdr3_aa: CASTPDRRSTGELFF
clone_size: .; cdr3_length: 17; d_call: .; j_call: TRBJ2-3; v_call: TRBV2; cdr3_nt: TGTGCCAGCAGTGAACCCACTGTAGGGGGAAGGACAGATACGCAGTATTTT; cdr3_aa: CASSEPTVGGRTDTQYF
clone_size: .; cdr3_length: 13; d_call: .; j_call: TRBJ1-2; v_call: TRBV5-4; cdr3_nt: TGTGCCAGCAGCGCCGGCAGGAACTATGGCTACACCTTC; cdr3_aa: CASSAGRNYGYTF
clone_size: .; cdr3_length: 13; d_call: .; j_call: TRBJ1-2; v_call: TRBV7-9; cdr3_nt: TGTGCCAGCAGCCGACCGGACGGCCTCGGCTACACCTTC; cdr3_aa: CASSRPDGLGYTF
clone_size: .; cdr3_length: 15; d_call: .; j_call: TRBJ1-1; v_call: TRBV30; cdr3_nt: TGTGCCTGGAGTCCACGTACGAACATGAACACTGAAGCTTTCTTT; cdr3_aa: CAWSPRTNMNTEAFF
clone_size: few; cdr3_length: 18; d_call: TRBD1; j_call: TRBJ2-1; v_call: TRBV7-9; cdr3_nt: TGTGCCAGCAGCTTAGGGTCCCTACAGGGGAGCTCCTACAATGAGCAGTTCTTC; cdr3_aa: CASSLGSLQGSSYNEQFF
clone_size: .; cdr3_length: 14; d_call: .; j_call: TRBJ1-6; v_call: TRBV3-1/TRBV3-2; cdr3_nt: TGTGCCAGCAGCCAGAGGGGTGGTAATTCACCCCTCCACTTT; cdr3_aa: CASSQRGGNSPLHF
clone_size: .; cdr3_length: 16; d_call: TRBD1; j_call: TRBJ1-5; v_call: TRBV6-1; cdr3_nt: TGTGCCAGCAGTGGACTGACAGGGGAGTACGGTCAGCCCCAGCATTTT; cdr3_aa: CASSGLTGEYGQPQHF
clone_size: .; cdr3_length: 14; d_call: .; j_call: TRBJ1-2; v_call: TRBV30; cdr3_nt: TGTGCCTGGGGCCGCTTTCCGGGGCAAAATGGCTACACCTTC; cdr3_aa: CAWGRFPGQNGYTF
clone_size: .; cdr3_length: 15; d_call: .; j_call: TRBJ1-5; v_call: TRBV6-5; cdr3_nt: TGTGCCAGCAGTTACTCGAACACAGCCAATCAGCCCCAGCATTTT; cdr3_aa: CASSYSNTANQPQHF
clone_size: .; cdr3_length: 14; d_call: .; j_call: TRBJ1-6; v_call: TRBV7-2; cdr3_nt: TGTGCCAGCACTCGCCCTCCTTTTGATTCACCCCTCCACTTT; cdr3_aa: CASTRPPFDSPLHF
clone_size: .; cdr3_length: 15; d_call: TRBD2; j_call: TRBJ2-3; v_call: TRBV5-1; cdr3_nt: TGCGCCAGCAGCCGCGGGACTAGCGGCACAGATACGCAGTATTTT; cdr3_aa: CASSRGTSGTDTQYF
clone_size: .; cdr3_length: 14; d_call: TRBD1; j_call: TRBJ2-7; v_call: TRBV18; cdr3_nt: TGTGCCAGCTCCCCGTTGACAGGGTACAACGAGCAGTACTTC; cdr3_aa: CASSPLTGYNEQYF
clone_size: .; cdr3_length: 13; d_call: .; j_call: TRBJ1-2; v_call: TRBV6-5; cdr3_nt: TGTGCCAGCAGTTATGAATCTAACTATGGCTACACCTTC; cdr3_aa: CASSYESNYGYTF
clone_size: .; cdr3_length: 14; d_call: .; j_call: TRBJ2-2; v_call: TRBV5-1; cdr3_nt: TGCGCCAGCAGGGAGGTTGGGACCCTCGGGGAGCTGTTTTTT; cdr3_aa: CASREVGTLGELFF
clone_size: .; cdr3_length: 16; d_call: TRBD1; j_call: TRBJ1-1; v_call: TRBV19; cdr3_nt: TGTGCCAGTAGTATACGAGGCGGACAGGCTAACACTGAAGCTTTCTTT; cdr3_aa: CASSIRGGQANTEAFF
clone_size: .; cdr3_length: 13; d_call: TRBD1; j_call: TRBJ1-4; v_call: TRBV12-3/TRBV12-4; cdr3_nt: TGTGCCAGCAGTCCCAGGGGGGACGAAAAACTGTTTTTT; cdr3_aa: CASSPRGDEKLFF
clone_size: .; cdr3_length: 18; d_call: .; j_call: TRBJ1-3; v_call: TRBV18; cdr3_nt: TGTGCCAGCTCACCACTGAGAGATATGCGAGACTCTGGAAACACCATATATTTT; cdr3_aa: CASSPLRDMRDSGNTIYF
clone_size: .; cdr3_length: 16; d_call: .; j_call: TRBJ2-6; v_call: TRBV6-5; cdr3_nt: TGTGCCAGCAGTTACTCGGACACCTCTGGGGCCAACGTCCTGACTTTC; cdr3_aa: CASSYSDTSGANVLTF
clone_size: .; cdr3_length: 14; d_call: TRBD1; j_call: TRBJ1-2; v_call: TRBV6-5; cdr3_nt: TGTGCCAGCGGGCGGACAGGGGGCAACTATGGCTACACCTTC; cdr3_aa: CASGRTGGNYGYTF
clone_size: .; cdr3_length: 16; d_call: TRBD1; j_call: TRBJ1-5; v_call: TRBV6-1; cdr3_nt: TGTGCCAGCAGTGGGACAGGGGGGGCGGGCAATCAGCCCCAGCATTTT; cdr3_aa: CASSGTGGAGNQPQHF
clone_size: few; cdr3_length: 14; d_call: .; j_call: TRBJ2-5; v_call: TRBV7-2; cdr3_nt: TGTGCCAGCAGCTTAGTGGGGTACCAAGAGACCCAGTACTTC; cdr3_aa: CASSLVGYQETQYF
clone_size: .; cdr3_length: 15; d_call: TRBD1; j_call: TRBJ1-2; v_call: TRBV27; cdr3_nt: TGTGCCAGCAGACCCGGACAGGGTAGTAGCTATGGCTACACCTTC; cdr3_aa: CASRPGQGSSYGYTF
clone_size: .; cdr3_length: 14; d_call: .; j_call: TRBJ1-1; v_call: TRBV7-9; cdr3_nt: TGTGCCAGCAGCCTTCCCCGAGGGTCCCCTGAAGCTTTCTTT; cdr3_aa: CASSLPRGSPEAFF
clone_size: .; cdr3_length: 13; d_call: TRBD1; j_call: TRBJ2-3; v_call: TRBV9; cdr3_nt: TGTGCCAGCCAACAGGGGACCACAGATACGCAGTATTTT; cdr3_aa: CASQQGTTDTQYF
clone_size: .; cdr3_length: 14; d_call: .; j_call: TRBJ2-3; v_call: TRBV3-1/TRBV3-2; cdr3_nt: TGTGCCAGCAGCCTACGAGCCCCATTAAATACGCAGTATTTT; cdr3_aa: CASSLRAPLNTQYF
clone_size: .; cdr3_length: 15; d_call: .; j_call: TRBJ2-3; v_call: TRBV19; cdr3_nt: TGTGCCAGTAGTAACCTAGCGCTGAACACAGATACGCAGTATTTT; cdr3_aa: CASSNLALNTDTQYF
clone_size: .; cdr3_length: 14; d_call: .; j_call: TRBJ2-3; v_call: TRBV18; cdr3_nt: TGTGCCAGCTCATCACAGGGCCTCACAGATACGCAGTATTTT; cdr3_aa: CASSSQGLTDTQYF
clone_size: .; cdr3_length: 14; d_call: .; j_call: TRBJ2-3; v_call: TRBV2; cdr3_nt: TGTGCCAGCAGTGAAGGCGCTAGAACAGATACGCAGTATTTT; cdr3_aa: CASSEGARTDTQYF